This TCR beta chain was captured by sequencing in a study of T cell responses to AZD1222 COVID-19 vaccine. Overall study results and limits: Seropositive status at baseline applied to only five or six AZD1222 recipients. Donors, mostly white British, included more females; clonal diversity was possibly underestimated.

Note on this clone: What it binds is unknown.

The length of the CDR3 is 15 residues. CDR1 MRHNA and CDR2 SNTAGT come from the germline V gene. Trimming removed 0 bases from V and 3 bases from J, with 9 bases in between. Second-dose intervals of approximately 4 or approximately 12 weeks were pooled. Repertoires were generated with immunoSEQ multiplex PCR, while TCRdb's copy carries only in-frame clones and drops some. Of some 84,000 clones listed, 87% are singletons. This clonotype was sampled from an adult who received the AZD1222 COVID-19 vaccine. This material consisted of peripheral blood, taken 28 days after the second AZD1222 dose. This chain links TRBV6-4 with TRBJ2-1; a weak D match, TRBD2 (5 bases). In DNA, the CDR3 is TGTGCCAGCAGTGACTCTCCCGCGGGCTACAATGAGCAGTTCTTC. Translated, it gives CASSDSPAGYNEQFF.